The 21 T cell receptor beta chains in this list originate from one sample, sequenced in a study of T-cell reconstitution after alpha-beta-depleted transplantation in children. Unique molecular identifiers were used in preparing the TCRbeta library. TCRdb re-called the PCR reads with MiXCR, one entry per CDR3 protein. The sample lists approximately 400,000 distinct CDR3 sequences, approximately 10% occurring once. The source material was PBMCs from the stem cell graft donor, sampled from the stem cell graft. The source of these receptors is a human donor who donated a stem cell graft to a child with acute myeloid leukemia.

There are a few counts of this clonotype. Here the CDR3 reads CASRSIGDRENYGYTF. As DNA, the CDR3 is TGTGCCAGCAGATCCATTGGGGACAGGGAAAACTATGGCTACACCTTC. The chain couples TRBV6-1 to TRBJ1-2; 9 bases are shared with TRBD1. The CDR3 runs 16 residues. Per the germline V gene, CDR1 is MNHNS and CDR2 is SASEGT. V shed 6 bases, J shed 2 bases, and the junction held 10 bases outside the gene matches.

The CDR3: CASSLVLAGAETQYF. The CDR3 DNA sequence: TGTGCCAGCAGCTTAGTCCTAGCGGGGGCAGAGACCCAGTACTTC. V gene TRBV7-8 combines with J gene TRBJ2-5, with TRBD2 matching 10 bases. CDR1 is SGHVS and CDR2 is FQNEAQ in the germline V gene. The CDR3 spans 15 residues. Trimming removed 1 base from V and 4 bases from J; junction bases left unmatched: 3.

This clonotype was detected a few times. This chain connects TRBV20-1 to TRBJ1-2; weak D call: TRBD1 (6 bases). Trimming pared 6 bases from V and 6 bases from J, leaving 20 bases between. Germline V lookup: CDR1 DFQATT, CDR2 SNEGSKA (reference sequence). This CDR3 comprises 14 residues. CDR3 DNA: TGCAGTGCCCCCTCCCCGGGGGGGGCGGATGGCTACACCTTC. Translating gives CSAPSPGGADGYTF.

The chain links TRBV5-6 to TRBJ2-7; TRBD1 matches 7 bases. This CDR3 contains 13 residues. CDR1 SGHDT and CDR2 YYEEEE come from the germline V gene. V was pared by 5 bases and J by 0 bases, with 2 bases of the junction left unmatched. The CDR3 loop reads CASSWTGSYEQYF. CDR3 DNA sequence: TGTGCCAGCAGTTGGACAGGCTCCTACGAGCAGTACTTC.

V gene TRBV10-3 combines with J gene TRBJ1-1, with unresolved D. CDR3 length: 12 amino acids. CDR1 is ENHRY and CDR2 is SYGVKD in the germline V gene. Trimming removed 5 bases from V and 8 bases from J, with 12 bases in between. CDR3 nucleotides: TGTGCCATCAGTAGTGACCGCGGAGAAGCTTTCTTT. Protein: CAISSDRGEAFF.

This clonotype was seen ten or more times. This chain uses TRBV20-1 with TRBJ2-5; TRBD2 matches at 13 bases. V lost 7 bases to trimming and J lost 3 bases; unmatched junction nucleotides: 2. Germline CDR1 is DFQATT and CDR2 is SNEGSKA (reference sequence). This CDR3 region has 13 residues. CDR3 sequence: CSGGLAGEETQYF. The CDR3 nucleotides are TGCAGTGGAGGACTAGCGGGGGAAGAGACCCAGTACTTC.

In this sample, this clonotype turned up a few times. The chain carries TRBV5-1 and TRBJ2-3, with 9 bases aligning to TRBD2. The CDR3 has 13 residues. Germline V gene sequence: CDR1 SGHRS, CDR2 YFSETQ. Germline trimming cut 4 bases from V and 7 bases from J; bases unmatched to any gene: 4. CDR3 DNA: TGCGCCAGCAGCCCCGGGACTAGCAATACGCAGTATTTT. Protein sequence: CASSPGTSNTQYF. Supplemented by reference TRBV5-1 and TRBJ2-3, the full variable domain reads KAGVTQTPRYLIKTRGQQVTLSCSPISGHRSVSWYQQTPGQGLQFLFEYFSETQRNKGNFPGRFSGRQFSNSRSEMNVSTLELGDSALYLCASSPGTSNTQYFGPGTRLTVL.

This clonotype was seen at least ten times. V and J are TRBV11-1 and TRBJ2-1; 9 bases fit TRBD2. Germline CDR1 and CDR2: SGHAT and FQDESV (reference sequence). This CDR3 has 17 residues. V lost 6 bases, J lost 5 bases, and 14 bases stayed unmatched. This CDR3 is CASRPAWSGRRNNEQFF. CDR3 DNA: TGTGCCAGCAGGCCCGCTTGGAGCGGGAGGAGGAACAATGAGCAGTTCTTC.

The gene calls are TRBV12-3 or TRBV12-4 and TRBJ1-5; possibly TRBD1 for D (6 bases). CDR3 length: 14 residues. The V end lost 5 bases, the J end lost 3 bases, and 11 bases lay between the germline ends. CDR3 bases: TGTGCCAGCAGTGTCGGACAGAACAATCAGCCCCAGCATTTT. It yields the protein CASSVGQNNQPQHF.

This clonotype came up many times. V usage is TRBV6-5 and J usage is TRBJ1-5; the match to TRBD1 covers 9 bases. With V trimmed by 6 bases and J by 2 bases, 8 bases remained unmatched. The CDR3 length is 16 residues. The V gene's germline CDR1 is MNHEY and CDR2 SVGAGI. This chain's CDR3 is CASRRTGVVGNQPQHF. The CDR3 nucleotides are TGTGCCAGCAGAAGGACAGGGGTAGTGGGCAATCAGCCCCAGCATTTT.

This clonotype occurred a few times. This chain uses TRBV11-2 with TRBJ2-1; 8 bases are a match to TRBD2. The CDR3 runs 16 residues. Looked up from germline, CDR1 is SGHAT and CDR2 is FQNNGV. The ends lost 5 bases at V and 7 bases at J; junction bases unmatched: 13. In nucleotides, the CDR3 is TGTGCCAGCAGCACCACCGGGGGGGGGCTTGGGAATGAGCAGTTCTTC. Translated: CASSTTGGGLGNEQFF.

This clonotype was counted a few times. The CDR3 nucleotides are TGTGCCAGCAGCTTAGAACCACTAGCCAAAAACATTCAGTACTTC. It specifies CASSLEPLAKNIQYF. The rearrangement uses TRBV11-2 and TRBJ2-4; no clear D. The CDR3 runs 15 residues. Trimming took off 0 bases at V and 0 bases at J, with 6 bases between the two ends. Germline V CDR1 and CDR2: SGHAT, FQNNGV.

This chain joins TRBV29-1 and TRBJ2-7; D remains unclear. CDR1 is SQVTM, CDR2 ANQGSEA, per germline. This CDR3 spans 12 amino acids. V was pared by 3 bases and J by 0 bases, with 6 bases between. The CDR3 sequence is CSVESFSYEQYF. The DNA of the CDR3 is TGCAGCGTTGAGAGCTTCTCCTACGAGCAGTACTTC.

This clonotype was observed a handful of times. The chain combines TRBV20-1 with TRBJ1-3, with D unresolved. V was trimmed by 5 bases and J by 4 bases, leaving 15 bases between them. The germline CDR1 and CDR2 sequences are DFQATT and SNEGSKA (reference sequence). The CDR3 consists of 14 residues. CDR3 sequence: CSAAPLNLGNTIYF. The DNA for the CDR3 is TGCAGTGCTGCACCTCTAAACCTAGGAAACACCATATATTTT.

J is TRBJ2-7 and V is TRBV6-1; TRBD2 aligns across 9 bases. This CDR3 has 14 residues. V shed 7 bases, J shed 2 bases, and the junction held 6 bases outside the gene matches. Germline loops: CDR1 MNHNS, CDR2 SASEGT. This chain's CDR3 is CASKQTSGTYEQYF. The CDR3 DNA is TGTGCCAGCAAACAGACTAGCGGAACCTACGAGCAGTACTTC.

This chain uses TRBV5-1 with TRBJ2-1, with 8 positions matching TRBD1. The ends lost 7 bases at V and 2 bases at J; junction bases unmatched: 8. The length of the CDR3 is 15 residues. The germline V gene encodes CDR1 SGHRS and CDR2 YFSETQ. The chain's CDR3 is CASHTDRAAYNEQFF. The CDR3 nucleotides read TGCGCCAGCCATACGGACAGGGCAGCCTACAATGAGCAGTTCTTC.

This clonotype has a handful of counts. This chain links TRBV20-1 with TRBJ2-3; D is ambiguous. The CDR3 is 14 amino acids. The V gene lost 1 base and the J gene lost 2 bases, with 10 bases spanning the gap. Germline V gene sequence: CDR1 DFQATT, CDR2 SNEGSKA (reference sequence). CDR3: CSARAPYNTDTQYF. The CDR3, as DNA: TGCAGTGCTAGAGCCCCCTATAACACAGATACGCAGTATTTT.

This clonotype came up a few times. The chain carries TRBV4-1 and TRBJ2-1, with 9 bases aligning to TRBD2. Germline CDR1 is MGHRA and CDR2 is YSYEKL. This CDR3 region has 15 residues. J lost 8 bases, V lost 4 bases, and 9 bases had no gene match. The CDR3 bases are TGCGCCAGCAGCCTCGTGGAGCGGGAGGCCCATGAGCAGTTCTTC. Translated, it gives CASSLVEREAHEQFF.

The chain carries TRBV5-5 and TRBJ2-1; TRBD2 might be the D (5 bases). The germline V and J ends were trimmed by 4 bases and 9 bases, with 23 bases remaining between them. In germline, CDR1 is SGHKS, CDR2 YYEKEE (reference sequence). The CDR3 contains 16 residues. CDR3 in DNA: TGTGCCAGCAGCCCGACATTGGTACTAGTGTTTAGTGAGCAGTTCTTC. It encodes CASSPTLVLVFSEQFF.

V is TRBV27 and J is TRBJ2-5; no clear D. Trimming left V 5 bases short and J 2 bases short, with 9 bases between. CDR1 and CDR2 from the germline V gene are MNHEY and SMNVEV (reference sequence). The CDR3 is 13 residues long. DNA for the CDR3: TGTGCCAGCAGTGAGATCCCACAAGAGACCCAGTACTTC. Amino acids: CASSEIPQETQYF.

J is TRBJ2-1 and V is TRBV7-6; possibly TRBD2 for D (5 bases). The CDR3 extends over 13 amino acids. Trimming removed 1 base from V and 10 bases from J, with 11 bases in between. The V gene's germline CDR1 is SGHVS and CDR2 FNYEAQ. CDR3 sequence (DNA): TGTGCCAGCAGCTTAGGGGAGCGCGGGGAGCAGTTCTTC. This encodes CASSLGERGEQFF.